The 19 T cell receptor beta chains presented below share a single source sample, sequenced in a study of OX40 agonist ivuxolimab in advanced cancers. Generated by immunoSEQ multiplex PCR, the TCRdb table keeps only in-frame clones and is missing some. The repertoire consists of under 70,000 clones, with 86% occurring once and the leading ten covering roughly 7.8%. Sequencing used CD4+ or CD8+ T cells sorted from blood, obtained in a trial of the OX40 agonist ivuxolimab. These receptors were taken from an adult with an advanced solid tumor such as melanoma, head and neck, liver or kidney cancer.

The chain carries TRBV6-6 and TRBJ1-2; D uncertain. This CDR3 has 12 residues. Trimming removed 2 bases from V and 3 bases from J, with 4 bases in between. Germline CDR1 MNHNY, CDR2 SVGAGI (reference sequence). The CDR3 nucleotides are TGTGCCAGCAGTTACGCAGACTATGGCTACACCTTC. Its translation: CASSYADYGYTF.

DNA of the CDR3: TGCGCCAGCAGTCCAAAGAACCCGGCCGGGGACGAGCAGTACTTC. This translates into CASSPKNPAGDEQYF. The chain carries TRBV5-1 and TRBJ2-5; tentative D call: TRBD2 (5 bases). The J call is uncertain, as TRBJ2-7 better fits the DNA end. Germline V gives CDR1 SGHRS, CDR2 YFSETQ. The CDR3 is made up of 15 amino acids.

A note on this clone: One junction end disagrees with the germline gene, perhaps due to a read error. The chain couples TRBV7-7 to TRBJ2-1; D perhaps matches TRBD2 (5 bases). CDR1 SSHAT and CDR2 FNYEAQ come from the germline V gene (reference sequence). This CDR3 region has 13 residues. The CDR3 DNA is TGTGCTAGCAGCTTAGCGAGGATGAATGAGCAGTTCTTC. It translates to CASSLARMNEQFF.

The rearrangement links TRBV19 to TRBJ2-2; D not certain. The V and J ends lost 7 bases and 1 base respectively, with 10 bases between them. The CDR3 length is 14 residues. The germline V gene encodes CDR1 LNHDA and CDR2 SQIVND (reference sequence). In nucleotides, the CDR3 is TGTGCCAGTAACCTCCCCGGGAACACCGGGGAGCTGTTTTTT. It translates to CASNLPGNTGELFF.

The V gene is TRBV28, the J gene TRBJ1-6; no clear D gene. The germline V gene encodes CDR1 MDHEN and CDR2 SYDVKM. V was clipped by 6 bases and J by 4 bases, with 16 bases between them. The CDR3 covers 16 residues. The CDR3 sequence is CASSGVARGYNSPLHF. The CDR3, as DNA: TGTGCCAGCAGCGGGGTTGCCCGTGGATATAATTCACCCCTCCACTTT.

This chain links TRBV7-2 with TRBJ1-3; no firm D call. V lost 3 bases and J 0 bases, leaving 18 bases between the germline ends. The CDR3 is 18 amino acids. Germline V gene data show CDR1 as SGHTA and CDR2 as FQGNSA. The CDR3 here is CASSFGSRGRSSGNTIYF. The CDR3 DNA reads TGTGCCAGCAGCTTCGGTTCGAGAGGAAGAAGCTCTGGAAACACCATATATTTT.

In nucleotides, the CDR3 is TGTGCCAGCAGTCCGGACAGAGGGAGGGACGAGCAGTACTTC. Amino acids: CASSPDRGRDEQYF. The chain links TRBV6-1 to TRBJ2-7; maybe TRBD2 (7 bases). The CDR3 has 14 residues. Trimming stripped 5 bases from V and 5 bases from J, with 16 bases between. From germline, CDR1 is MNHNS and CDR2 SASEGT.

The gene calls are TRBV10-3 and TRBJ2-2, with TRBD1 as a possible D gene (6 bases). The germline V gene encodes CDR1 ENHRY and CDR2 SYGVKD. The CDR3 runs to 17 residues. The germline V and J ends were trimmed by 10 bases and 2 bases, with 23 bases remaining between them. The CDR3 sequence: CATRGVEWDTNTGELFF. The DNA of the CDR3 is TGTGCCACCCGTGGTGTTGAGTGGGACACAAACACCGGGGAGCTGTTTTTT.

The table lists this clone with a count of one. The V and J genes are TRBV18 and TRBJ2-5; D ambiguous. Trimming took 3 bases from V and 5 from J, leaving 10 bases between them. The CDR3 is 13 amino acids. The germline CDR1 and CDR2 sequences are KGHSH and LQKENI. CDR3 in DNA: TGTGCCAGCTCACCCACCATGGTGGAGACCCAGTACTTC. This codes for CASSPTMVETQYF.

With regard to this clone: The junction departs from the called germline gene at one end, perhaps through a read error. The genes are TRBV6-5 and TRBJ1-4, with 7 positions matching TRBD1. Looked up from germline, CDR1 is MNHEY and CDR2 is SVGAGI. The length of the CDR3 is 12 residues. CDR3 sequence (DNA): TGTGCCAGCAGTCCCACGGGGACAGCCTATAATTTT. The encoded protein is CASSPTGTAYNF.

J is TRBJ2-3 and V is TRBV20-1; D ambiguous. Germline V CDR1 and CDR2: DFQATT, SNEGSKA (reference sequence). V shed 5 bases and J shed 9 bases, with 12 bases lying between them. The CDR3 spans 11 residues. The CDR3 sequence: CSALDSGTQYF. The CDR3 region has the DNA TGCAGTGCTCTAGACTCAGGAACGCAGTATTTT.

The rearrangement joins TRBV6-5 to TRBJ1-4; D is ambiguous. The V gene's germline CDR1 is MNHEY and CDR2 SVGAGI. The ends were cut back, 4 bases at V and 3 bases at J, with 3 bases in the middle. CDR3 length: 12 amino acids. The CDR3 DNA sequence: TGTGCCAGCAGTTCAGCTAATGAAAAACTGTTTTTT. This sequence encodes CASSSANEKLFF.

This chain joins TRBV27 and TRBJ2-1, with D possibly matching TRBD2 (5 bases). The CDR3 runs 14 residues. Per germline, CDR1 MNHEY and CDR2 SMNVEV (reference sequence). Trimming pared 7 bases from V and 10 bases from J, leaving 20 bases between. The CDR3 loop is CASKLMLSTGEQFF. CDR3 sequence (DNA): TGTGCCAGCAAGTTAATGCTCTCCACGGGGGAGCAGTTCTTC.

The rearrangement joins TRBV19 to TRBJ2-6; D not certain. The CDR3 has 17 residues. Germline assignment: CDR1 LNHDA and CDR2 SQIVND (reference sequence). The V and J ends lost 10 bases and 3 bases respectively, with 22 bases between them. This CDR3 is CATRPADGALGANVLTF. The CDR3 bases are TGTGCCACCAGACCTGCGGACGGCGCCCTTGGGGCCAACGTCCTGACTTTC.

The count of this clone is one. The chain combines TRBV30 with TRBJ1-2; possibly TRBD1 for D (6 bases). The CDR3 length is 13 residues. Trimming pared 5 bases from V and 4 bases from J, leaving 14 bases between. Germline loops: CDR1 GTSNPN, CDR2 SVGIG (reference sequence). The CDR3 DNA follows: TGTGCCTGGTCACGGACAGTAGGCTATGGCTACACCTTC. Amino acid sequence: CAWSRTVGYGYTF.

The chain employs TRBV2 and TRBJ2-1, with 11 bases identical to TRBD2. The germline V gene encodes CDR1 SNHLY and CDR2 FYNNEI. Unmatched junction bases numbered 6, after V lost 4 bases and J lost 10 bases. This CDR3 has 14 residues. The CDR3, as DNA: TGTGCCAGCAGTGGAGGACTAGCGGGCCAAGAGCAGTTCTTC. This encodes CASSGGLAGQEQFF. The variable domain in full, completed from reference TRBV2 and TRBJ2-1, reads EPEVTQTPSHQVTQMGQEVILRCVPISNHLYFYWYRQILGQKVEFLVSFYNNEISEKSEIFDDQFSVERPDGSNFTLKIRSTKLEDSAMYFCASSGGLAGQEQFFGPGTRLTVL.

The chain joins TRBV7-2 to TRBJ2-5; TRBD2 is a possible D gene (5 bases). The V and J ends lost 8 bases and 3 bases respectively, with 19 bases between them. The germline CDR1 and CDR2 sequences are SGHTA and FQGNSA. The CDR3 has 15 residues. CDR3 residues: CASSLRRLEKETQYF. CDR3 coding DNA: TGTGCCAGCTCCTTAAGGAGGTTGGAAAAAGAGACCCAGTACTTC.

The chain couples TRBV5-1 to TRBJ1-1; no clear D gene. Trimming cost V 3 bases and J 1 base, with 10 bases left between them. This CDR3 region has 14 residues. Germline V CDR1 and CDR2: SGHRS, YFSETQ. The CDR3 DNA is TGCGCCAGCAGCTACTCCAGGAGGAACACTGAAGCTTTCTTT. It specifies CASSYSRRNTEAFF.

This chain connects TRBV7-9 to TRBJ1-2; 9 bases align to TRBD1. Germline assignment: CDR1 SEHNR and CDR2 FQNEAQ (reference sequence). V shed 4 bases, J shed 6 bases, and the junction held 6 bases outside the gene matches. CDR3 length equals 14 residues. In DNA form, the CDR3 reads TGTGCCAGCAGCTCCGACGGGACAGGGAATGGCTACACCTTC. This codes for CASSSDGTGNGYTF.